These 30 T cell receptor beta chains came from one sample sequenced in a study of early T cells in non-severe SARS-CoV-2 infection. MiXCR, run by TCRdb on the 5' RACE reads, gives a single entry per CDR3 protein. The table records about 60,000 distinct CDR3 sequences, 20% to 25% of them present only once. Source: whole blood, taken at baseline. The source is an adult who was a healthcare worker with PCR-confirmed SARS-CoV-2 infection or an uninfected control (not recorded which).

This chain uses TRBV6-6 with TRBJ1-1, with D tentatively TRBD1 (6 bases). The CDR3 covers 14 residues. In germline, CDR1 is MNHNY, CDR2 SVGAGI (reference sequence). Trimming removed 10 bases from V and 1 base from J, with 16 bases in between. The CDR3, as DNA: TGTGCCACCACTACGCGGGGGCAGAACACTGAAGCTTTCTTT. This translates into CATTTRGQNTEAFF.

The chain uses TRBV3-1 and TRBJ2-7, with D tentatively TRBD2 (5 bases). The CDR3 has 13 residues. CDR1 and CDR2 from the germline V gene are LGHDT and YNNKEL (reference sequence). V lost 0 bases and J 5 bases, leaving 8 bases between the germline ends. The CDR3 sequence is CASSQDRGHEQYF. In DNA form, the CDR3 reads TGTGCCAGCAGCCAAGATCGAGGGCACGAGCAGTACTTC.

This clonotype occurred a few times. The chain joins TRBV10-3 to TRBJ2-5; D is possibly TRBD1 (6 bases). This CDR3 has 12 amino acids. Germline-derived CDR1 and CDR2 are ENHRY and SYGVKD. Trimming left V 8 bases short and J 4 bases short, with 11 bases between. CDR3 in DNA: TGTGCCATCGGGACAAGAAGAGAGACCCAGTACTTC. The encoded protein is CAIGTRRETQYF.

The table lists this clonotype with a few counts. The gene calls are TRBV20-1 and TRBJ2-4; possible D gene TRBD1, 5 bases. This CDR3 comprises 14 residues. Trimming pared 6 bases from V and 3 bases from J, leaving 15 bases between. The germline CDR1 and CDR2 sequences are DFQATT and SNEGSKA (reference sequence). The CDR3 region has the DNA TGCAGTGCCACGAGACAGTTGAGCAAAAACATTCAGTACTTC. As protein: CSATRQLSKNIQYF.

J is TRBJ1-1 and V is TRBV20-1, with a weak D call TRBD1 (5 bases). Germline V gene lookup returns CDR1 DFQATT and CDR2 SNEGSKA (reference sequence). The CDR3 is made up of 11 amino acids. Trimming shortened V by 6 bases and J by 11 bases, and 16 bases separated the two germline ends. In nucleotides, the CDR3 is TGCAGTGCCGTGAGATCGGAGGGGGCTTTCTTT. This sequence encodes CSAVRSEGAFF.

This clonotype appeared a few times. The rearrangement links TRBV7-3 to TRBJ2-2; a possible D gene is TRBD2 (7 bases). Germline-derived CDR1 and CDR2 are SGHTA and FQGTGA. CDR3 length: 13 amino acids. Trimming removed 8 bases from V and 5 bases from J, with 12 bases in between. CDR3 sequence reads: CASGRGKTGELFF. The CDR3 region has the DNA TGTGCCAGCGGGAGGGGGAAAACCGGGGAGCTGTTTTTT.

V and J are TRBV7-9 and TRBJ1-1; possible D gene TRBD1, 5 bases. The CDR3 covers 12 residues. V lost 10 bases to trimming and J lost 1 base, with 10 bases between them. Germline V CDR1 and CDR2: SEHNR, FQNEAQ (reference sequence). CDR3 protein: CATTRGNTEAFF. Written as DNA, the CDR3 is TGTGCCACGACGAGGGGGAACACTGAAGCTTTCTTT.

In its sample, this clonotype is medium-sized. This chain joins TRBV14 and TRBJ2-3; 8 bases agree with TRBD2. V gave up 3 bases and J gave up 0 bases; unmatched junction bases: 2. The germline V gene has CDR1 SGHDN and CDR2 FVKESK. This CDR3 has 15 amino acids. This CDR3 reads CASSHGGGSTDTQYF. The DNA for the CDR3 is TGTGCCAGCAGCCACGGCGGGGGGAGCACAGATACGCAGTATTTT.

This chain joins TRBV20-1 and TRBJ2-3; D unresolved. V lost 4 bases to trimming and J lost 3 bases, with 11 bases between them. This CDR3 contains 13 residues. CDR1 is DFQATT and CDR2 is SNEGSKA in the germline V gene (reference sequence). The CDR3 sequence is CSAILGLTDTQYF. DNA of the CDR3: TGCAGTGCTATCTTGGGTTTAACAGATACGCAGTATTTT.

The rearrangement links TRBV5-1 to TRBJ2-1, with D unclear. The V end was cut by 0 bases, the J end by 3 bases, with 13 bases between. The CDR3 spans 16 residues. Germline CDR1 reads SGHRS; CDR2 reads YFSETQ. CDR3 residues: CASSLVGQPDYNEQFF. Written as DNA, the CDR3 is TGCGCCAGCAGCTTGGTAGGGCAGCCAGACTACAATGAGCAGTTCTTC.

In this sample, this clonotype turned up a few times. The chain links TRBV5-6 to TRBJ1-1; the D is unclear. V lost 2 bases to trimming and J lost 0 bases, with 8 bases between them. The germline V gene has CDR1 SGHDT and CDR2 YYEEEE. This CDR3 comprises 14 residues. Here the CDR3 DNA reads TGTGCCAGCAGCTTCAGAATCATGAACACTGAAGCTTTCTTT. It encodes CASSFRIMNTEAFF.

V is TRBV7-9 and J is TRBJ2-3; no clear D gene. This CDR3 contains 12 residues. The V end was cut by 7 bases, the J end by 0 bases, with 5 bases between. Germline assignment: CDR1 SEHNR and CDR2 FQNEAQ (reference sequence). Here the CDR3 reads CASTGSTDTQYF. For the CDR3, the DNA is TGTGCCAGCACTGGGAGCACAGATACGCAGTATTTT.

Points on this clonotype: Germline and junction disagree at one end, which may indicate a read error. The CDR3 sequence: CASSTEGSSYNEQFF. The CDR3 nucleotides read TGTGCCAGTTCTACCGAGGGAAGCTCCTACAATGAACAGTTCTTC. The chain combines TRBV19 with TRBJ2-1; perhaps TRBD2 as D (5 bases). This CDR3 region has 15 residues. From germline, CDR1 is LNHDA and CDR2 SQIVND (reference sequence).

This clonotype has a handful of counts. The chain carries TRBV7-9 and TRBJ2-7; D gene uncertain. The germline CDR1 and CDR2 sequences are SEHNR and FQNEAQ (reference sequence). The CDR3 spans 12 residues. V was pared by 10 bases and J by 5 bases, with 15 bases between. CDR3 nucleotides: TGTGCCACACAGCCGCTACTCGACGAGCAGTACTTC. This gives the protein CATQPLLDEQYF. The complete variable domain, with remaining parts taken from reference TRBV7-9 and TRBJ2-7, reads DTGVSQNPRHKITKRGQNVTFRCDPISEHNRLYWYRQTLGQGPEFLTYFQNEAQLEKSRLLSDRFSAERPKGSFSTLEIQRTEQGDSAMYLCATQPLLDEQYFGPGTRLTVT.

The chain recombines TRBV5-1 with TRBJ2-3; D not resolved. Germline assignment: CDR1 SGHRS and CDR2 YFSETQ. Trimming pared 0 bases from V and 0 bases from J, leaving 8 bases between. This CDR3 comprises 15 residues. The CDR3 protein is CASSLARSSTDTQYF. CDR3 in DNA: TGCGCCAGCAGCTTGGCCCGATCTAGCACAGATACGCAGTATTTT. Drawing the rest from reference TRBV5-1 and TRBJ2-3, the complete variable domain is KAGVTQTPRYLIKTRGQQVTLSCSPISGHRSVSWYQQTPGQGLQFLFEYFSETQRNKGNFPGRFSGRQFSNSRSEMNVSTLELGDSALYLCASSLARSSTDTQYFGPGTRLTVL.

This clonotype was counted many times. The chain links TRBV18 to TRBJ1-6, with no clear D. Germline-derived CDR1 and CDR2 are KGHSH and LQKENI. V gave up 4 bases and J gave up 4 bases, with 5 bases separating them. This CDR3 comprises 13 residues. As DNA, the CDR3 is TGTGCCAGCTCACGGGATTATAATTCACCCCTCCACTTT. Amino acid sequence: CASSRDYNSPLHF.

The chain recombines TRBV5-1 with TRBJ2-7; the D gene could be TRBD1 or TRBD2 (5 bases each). The germline V and J ends were trimmed by 0 bases and 6 bases, with 16 bases remaining between them. Germline V gene lookup returns CDR1 SGHRS and CDR2 YFSETQ. CDR3 length equals 15 residues. The chain's CDR3 is CASSLVGRGTTEQYF. DNA of the CDR3: TGCGCCAGCAGCTTGGTGGGGAGAGGGACCACCGAGCAGTACTTC.

In its sample, this clonotype was seen a few times. In nucleotides, the CDR3 is TGTGCCAGCTCACCCGGCAGGGAAGAGACCCAGTACTTC. Encoded protein: CASSPGREETQYF. This chain joins TRBV18 and TRBJ2-5, with D tentatively TRBD1 (5 bases). The ends were cut back, 3 bases at V and 3 bases at J, with 8 bases in the middle. CDR1 is KGHSH and CDR2 is LQKENI in the germline V gene. This CDR3 contains 13 residues.

This clonotype was recorded only once. V usage is TRBV24-1 and J usage is TRBJ2-5; 11 bases align to TRBD2. Germline lookup yields CDR1 KGHDR and CDR2 SFDVKD. The J segment lost 2 bases and the V segment lost 6 bases, leaving 4 bases of the junction unmatched. This CDR3 has 15 residues. The CDR3 DNA sequence: TGTGCCACCAGTTCTACTAGCGGGGGACAAGAGACCCAGTACTTC. Translating it yields CATSSTSGGQETQYF.

This clonotype was counted only a few times. J is TRBJ2-5 and V is TRBV3-1; TRBD1 agrees at 7 bases. Germline V lookup: CDR1 LGHDT, CDR2 YNNKEL (reference sequence). This CDR3 contains 14 residues. The J segment lost 5 bases and the V segment lost 5 bases, leaving 8 bases of the junction unmatched. The CDR3 nucleotides read TGTGCCAGCAGCGCTTCTCAGGGGGTGGAGACCCAGTACTTC. It translates to CASSASQGVETQYF.

The chain joins TRBV5-1 to TRBJ2-3; D not certain. Deletions cut 5 bases from V and 5 bases from J, with 15 bases between. Germline V gene sequence: CDR1 SGHRS, CDR2 YFSETQ. The CDR3 has 14 residues. CDR3 residues: CASRSLPAQDTQYF. CDR3 sequence (DNA): TGCGCCAGCAGAAGTTTACCCGCACAAGATACGCAGTATTTT.

Notes on this clonotype: Compared with germline, one end of the junction differs, possibly owing to a read error. The gene calls are TRBV7-9 and TRBJ2-3; 8 nucleotides agree with TRBD1. There are 11 residues in the CDR3. Germline CDR1 reads SEHNR; CDR2 reads FQNEAQ (reference sequence). The CDR3 here is CASSHGTGLSF. In DNA, the CDR3 is TGTGCCAGCAGCCACGGGACAGGTCTCTCTTTT.

The CDR3, as DNA: TGTGCCAGCAGTCGACCAGGGGACAATGAGCAGTTCTTC. Amino acids: CASSRPGDNEQFF. V and J are TRBV25-1 and TRBJ2-1; tentative D call: TRBD1 (6 bases). Per the germline V gene, CDR1 is MGHDK and CDR2 is SYGVNS. This CDR3 contains 13 residues. V lost 5 bases and J 5 bases, leaving 10 bases between the germline ends. Full variable domain (rest looked up from reference TRBV25-1 and TRBJ2-1): EADIYQTPRYLVIGTGKKITLECSQTMGHDKMYWYQQDPGMELHLIHYSYGVNSTEKGDLSSESTVSRIRTEHFPLTLESARPSHTSQYLCASSRPGDNEQFFGPGTRLTVL.

The CDR3 loop reads CASSQLNEQFF. The CDR3 DNA sequence: TGCGCCAGCAGCCAGCTCAATGAGCAGTTCTTC. V is TRBV4-1 and J is TRBJ2-1; the D is unclear. Trimming shortened V by 3 bases and J by 6 bases, and 3 bases separated the two germline ends. The CDR3 runs to 11 residues. Germline V CDR1 and CDR2: MGHRA, YSYEKL.

This chain links TRBV4-2 with TRBJ2-2; D is unclear. V was clipped by 1 base and J by 10 bases, with 10 bases between them. The CDR3 runs 13 residues. CDR1 is LGHNA and CDR2 is YNFKEQ in the germline V gene. This chain's CDR3 is CASSQVAPTELFF. For the CDR3, the DNA is TGTGCCAGCAGCCAAGTGGCCCCGACGGAGCTGTTTTTT.

The V call is TRBV18, the J call TRBJ2-5, with 10 positions matching TRBD2. Per the germline V gene, CDR1 is KGHSH and CDR2 is LQKENI. CDR3 length: 16 residues. The trim removed 5 bases at V and 0 bases at J, leaving 6 bases unmatched. The CDR3 coding sequence is TGTGCCAGCTCATCCCTTGGACTAGCGGACCAAGAGACCCAGTACTTC. Protein sequence: CASSSLGLADQETQYF.

This clonotype was observed a handful of times. The chain uses TRBV7-2 and TRBJ2-3, with D tentatively TRBD2 (5 bases). CDR1 SGHTA and CDR2 FQGNSA come from the germline V gene. V lost 5 bases, J lost 6 bases, and 12 bases lay in between. CDR3 size: 13 residues. The CDR3 protein is CASSPSRGDTQYF. The CDR3 DNA reads as TGTGCCAGCAGCCCCAGTCGCGGGGATACGCAGTATTTT. Based on the CDR3 plus reference TRBV7-2 and TRBJ2-3, the full variable domain is GAGVSQSPSNKVTEKGKDVELRCDPISGHTALYWYRQSLGQGLEFLIYFQGNSAPDKSGLPSDRFSAERTGGSVSTLTIQRTQQEDSAVYLCASSPSRGDTQYFGPGTRLTVL.

J is TRBJ1-6 and V is TRBV9; D is uncertain. The CDR3 contains 14 residues. Germline CDR1 SGDLS, CDR2 YYNGEE. Trimming left V 4 bases short and J 12 bases short, with 17 bases between. The CDR3 bases are TGTGCCAGCAGCCCAACGGCTTCGGGGTTACCCCTCCACTTT. Translation gives CASSPTASGLPLHF.

The chain is built from TRBV19 and TRBJ1-6; no firm D call. The CDR3 totals 16 residues. With 3 bases removed from V and 6 bases from J, the gap between germline ends came to 15 bases. Germline assignment: CDR1 LNHDA and CDR2 SQIVND (reference sequence). CDR3 sequence: CASSMYREALNSPLHF. CDR3 coding DNA: TGTGCCAGTAGTATGTATCGAGAGGCCCTTAATTCACCCCTCCACTTT.

The CDR3, as DNA: TGTGCCTGGAGTGGGGGAGGAGAGACCCAGTACTTC. Protein sequence: CAWSGGGETQYF. The chain joins TRBV30 to TRBJ2-5; maybe TRBD2 (6 bases). V lost 1 base and J 4 bases, leaving 7 bases between the germline ends. CDR3 length: 12 residues. Germline V gene sequence: CDR1 GTSNPN, CDR2 SVGIG (reference sequence).